Included here is one T cell receptor (beta chain) sequence, with context. The antigen it recognizes is unknown. No base quality values were provided; no much bigger clone lies one nucleotide off. This sample was included in a study of CD4+ T cells in melanoma (dated by TCRdb to the early 2020s). Looking at the study overall: The study investigated neoantigen-specific CD4+ T cells in human melanoma.

The donors were people with melanoma. Results and caveats for the whole study, not just this receptor: Diverse differentiation states were reported to be shown by neoantigen-specific CD4+ T cells in melanoma. The report described a correlation between neoantigen-specific CD4+ T cells and the function of CD8+ T cells, macrophages and B cells.

Trimming takes 9 bases from V and 4 bases from J, and the germline ends sit 20 bases apart. CDR1 and CDR2, looked up from the germline V gene, are MNHEY and SVGAGI. Including the terminal cysteine and phenylalanine, the CDR3 comprises 15 residues. Left in the record is the CDR3 DNA by itself, 45 bases read in frame from the first base. Libraries were built with the immunoSEQ multiplex PCR assay. This immuneACCESS table, as held by TCRdb, lists in-frame sequences with V and J called but not all clones. Of the missing ones, under half trace to an unresolved V gene in checked studies; the others have no known cause. The sample table contains 7,000 to 9,500 clones; only one count was recorded for about 72% of them. Around 17% of the sample goes to the ten largest clones.

This TCR was recovered from a human donor with melanoma. Recombination linked TRBV6-5 to TRBJ2-3; TRBD2 is perhaps the D gene, given 6 matching bases. The material sequenced was cells from a culture (not recorded whether cultured in vitro). The DNA sequence is given as TGTGCCAGTGGAAGAGGAGGGGATCGGGCAGATACGCAGTATTTT. This encodes CASGRGGDRADTQYF.